The 28 T cell receptor beta chains given below trace back to one sample, sequenced in a study of post-analysis software for immune sequencing data. Whole-study findings and limits: Patients showed TRBV5-6, TRBV5-1 and TRBV20-1 among roughly 5 TRBV segments more frequent than in controls.

Their cognate antigens are unknown. Unique-molecular-identifier-tagged TCR beta cDNA libraries were used. A single record per CDR3 protein comes from TCRdb applying MiXCR to the PCR reads. The sample has hundreds of thousands of distinct CDR3 sequences, approximately 53% seen once. Specimen: blood. Receptors were obtained from a girl under 18 with multiple sclerosis.

The chain is built from TRBV7-3 and TRBJ2-1, with a possible D match to TRBD2 (5 bases). The CDR3 is 15 amino acids. Between the trimmed V and J ends, which lost 3 bases and 2 bases, there was a span of 11 bases. CDR1 and CDR2 (germline): SGHTA, FQGTGA. The CDR3 coding sequence is TGTGCCAGCAGCTTTACTAGGGCGACCTACAATGAGCAGTTCTTC. It is translated as CASSFTRATYNEQFF.

The sample holds one count of this clonotype. The chain employs TRBV12-3 or TRBV12-4 and TRBJ2-1; 9 positions agree with TRBD1. This CDR3 is built from 16 residues. J lost 10 bases, V lost 0 bases, and 10 bases had no gene match. The CDR3 spells CASSLAPGTGNVEQFF. Written as DNA, the CDR3 is TGTGCCAGCAGTTTAGCCCCCGGGACAGGGAACGTCGAGCAGTTCTTC.

V usage is TRBV6-5 and J usage is TRBJ1-5; possible D gene TRBD1, 6 bases. This CDR3 contains 15 residues. Germline V gene lookup returns CDR1 MNHEY and CDR2 SVGAGI. Trimming pared 2 bases from V and 1 base from J, leaving 9 bases between. CDR3 nucleotides: TGTGCCAGCAGTTACAGACAGGACAGCAATCAGCCCCAGCATTTT. It specifies CASSYRQDSNQPQHF.

The V call is TRBV2, the J call TRBJ2-4; no definite D call. With 8 bases removed from V and 0 bases from J, the gap between germline ends came to 11 bases. CDR3 length equals 14 residues. Germline V CDR1 and CDR2: SNHLY, FYNNEI. The CDR3 sequence: CASSIVIAKNIQYF. For the CDR3, the DNA is TGTGCCAGCTCTATTGTTATAGCCAAAAACATTCAGTACTTC.

The chain couples TRBV27 to TRBJ2-7; D uncertain. V was cut by 5 bases and J by 3 bases, with 14 bases left in between. This CDR3 is 14 amino acids long. Germline assignment: CDR1 MNHEY and CDR2 SMNVEV (reference sequence). This chain's CDR3 is CASSRAGLLYEQYF. CDR3 coding DNA: TGTGCCAGCAGTAGGGCCGGGCTCCTCTACGAGCAGTACTTC.

This clonotype was picked up one time. J is TRBJ2-6 and V is TRBV29-1; D may be TRBD1 or TRBD2 (7 bases each). CDR1 is SQVTM, CDR2 ANQGSEA, per germline. V was pared by 4 bases and J by 2 bases, with 15 bases between. This CDR3 region has 16 residues. CDR3 DNA sequence: TGCAGCGTTGGTGGGCAGGGGGGGCCTGGGGCCAACGTCCTGACTTTC. Encoded protein: CSVGGQGGPGANVLTF.

The chain carries TRBV28 and TRBJ2-6; maybe TRBD1 (6 bases). The CDR3 consists of 18 residues. Germline values: CDR1 MDHEN, CDR2 SYDVKM. V was shortened by 6 bases and J by 2 bases, with 20 bases between the two germline ends. CDR3 nucleotide sequence: TGTGCCAGCAGCTCCCTCGGAGGCTGGGGGCCTGGGGCCAACGTCCTGACTTTC. This translates into CASSSLGGWGPGANVLTF.

The rearrangement joins TRBV27 to TRBJ2-5, with 8 bases identical to TRBD1. Trimming cost V 5 bases and J 11 bases; bases outside gene matches: 19. CDR3 length: 16 amino acids. Germline loops: CDR1 MNHEY, CDR2 SMNVEV (reference sequence). The CDR3 DNA reads TGTGCCAGCAGTACACAGTCGGCAGGGGGCTACGGAGAGCAGTACTTC. Translated: CASSTQSAGGYGEQYF.

This clonotype was found a few times. The gene calls are TRBV5-1 and TRBJ2-5; 7 nucleotides align to TRBD2. From germline, CDR1 is SGHRS and CDR2 YFSETQ. Unmatched junction bases numbered 7, after V lost 4 bases and J lost 4 bases. CDR3 length equals 14 residues. The CDR3, as DNA: TGCGCCAGCAGCCCTCCTGGCGGGGGAGAGACCCAGTACTTC. Encoded protein: CASSPPGGGETQYF.

V is TRBV5-1 and J is TRBJ2-4, with D perhaps being TRBD1 or TRBD2 (5 bases each). The germline V gene has CDR1 SGHRS and CDR2 YFSETQ. Trimming pared 4 bases from V and 3 bases from J, leaving 23 bases between. This CDR3 contains 18 residues. The CDR3 region has the DNA TGCGCCAGCAGCCCAGCAGGGTACGCGCAGGCGGGCAAAAACATTCAGTACTTC. Translating it yields CASSPAGYAQAGKNIQYF.

CDR3 sequence (DNA): TGTGCCAGCAGCCCCTCGCACAGATACGAGCAGTACTTC. It specifies CASSPSHRYEQYF. V is TRBV2 and J is TRBJ2-7, with D unclear. Trimming took 6 bases from V and 4 from J, leaving 13 bases between them. The CDR3 is 13 residues long. Germline V CDR1 and CDR2: SNHLY, FYNNEI.

This clonotype was picked up a small number of times. The genes are TRBV29-1 and TRBJ2-5, with D unclear. V lost 0 bases and J lost 2, with 13 bases in between. This CDR3 spans 15 amino acids. In germline, CDR1 is SQVTM, CDR2 ANQGSEA. The CDR3 loop reads CSVEDPIRYQETQYF. The CDR3 DNA sequence: TGCAGCGTTGAAGATCCGATCAGATATCAAGAGACCCAGTACTTC.

The gene calls are TRBV11-2 and TRBJ2-1, with a weak D call TRBD2 (6 bases). Between the trimmed V and J ends, which lost 1 base and 7 bases, there was a span of 14 bases. The CDR3 totals 15 residues. Germline loops: CDR1 SGHAT, CDR2 FQNNGV. The CDR3 DNA sequence: TGTGCCAGCAGCTTAGGGGTGGCGGGGATGAATGAGCAGTTCTTC. Its translation is CASSLGVAGMNEQFF.

Only a few counts were recorded for this clonotype. This chain's CDR3 is CAGGGPYEQYF. In DNA, the CDR3 is TGCGCCGGCGGAGGACCTTACGAGCAGTACTTC. The chain carries TRBV10-2 and TRBJ2-5; perhaps TRBD2 as D (5 bases). The tail of the sequence fits TRBJ2-7 better, so the J call may be wrong. This CDR3 spans 11 amino acids. Germline assignment: CDR1 WSHSY and CDR2 SAAADI.

This clonotype was detected only a few times. This rearrangement joins TRBV6-5 to TRBJ1-4; tentatively, D is TRBD1 (5 bases). The CDR3 covers 14 residues. With 0 bases removed from V and 8 bases from J, the gap between germline ends came to 10 bases. Germline lookup yields CDR1 MNHEY and CDR2 SVGAGI. In DNA, the CDR3 is TGTGCCAGCAGTTACTCGGCGGGGGGGGAAAAACTGTTTTTT. Translating it yields CASSYSAGGEKLFF.

This sequence joins TRBV11-2 and TRBJ2-7; 8 positions match TRBD1. Losses at the gene ends were 1 base for V and 5 bases for J; bases not matched to a gene: 16. CDR1 is SGHAT, CDR2 FQNNGV, per germline. The CDR3 spans 18 residues. The CDR3 protein is CASSLGGQFTGGLHEQYF. The DNA of the CDR3 is TGTGCCAGCAGCTTAGGTGGACAGTTCACAGGGGGGCTCCACGAGCAGTACTTC.

The genes are TRBV5-1 and TRBJ2-7, with 7 bases that match TRBD2. CDR1 is SGHRS and CDR2 is YFSETQ in the germline V gene. V trimming: 1 base; J trimming: 4 bases; junction bases outside the gene matches: 8. The CDR3 covers 15 residues. CDR3 in DNA: TGCGCCAGCAGCTTGTCTCTAGCGGAGAATTACGAGCAGTACTTC. Protein sequence: CASSLSLAENYEQYF.

The V gene is TRBV12-3 or TRBV12-4, the J gene TRBJ1-1; TRBD1 aligns across 7 bases. This CDR3 contains 13 residues. Trimming cost V 4 bases and J 7 bases; bases outside gene matches: 6. The CDR3 region is CASSSQQGNEAFF. Here the CDR3 DNA reads TGTGCCAGCAGTTCCCAACAGGGGAATGAAGCTTTCTTT.

This clonotype was recorded a few times. The chain uses TRBV6-5 and TRBJ1-4; D not certain. With 2 bases removed from V and 7 bases from J, the gap between germline ends came to 8 bases. Per germline, CDR1 MNHEY and CDR2 SVGAGI. The CDR3 sequence is 13 residues long. CDR3 amino acids: CASSYGLSEKLFF. DNA of the CDR3: TGTGCCAGCAGTTACGGCCTCAGTGAAAAACTGTTTTTT.

The rearrangement uses TRBV15 and TRBJ2-3, with 12 bases fitting TRBD2. V lost 1 base and J lost 3; bases outside the gene matches: 8. This CDR3 has 18 residues. Germline values: CDR1 LNHNV, CDR2 YYDKDF (reference sequence). CDR3: CATSRVILTSGRTDTQYF. The CDR3 DNA follows: TGTGCCACCAGCAGAGTTATTTTGACTAGCGGGAGAACAGATACGCAGTATTTT.

In its sample, this clonotype was seen a few times. The V call is TRBV7-2, the J call TRBJ2-1; D gene unclear. V was shortened by 5 bases and J by 7 bases, with 18 bases between the two germline ends. The CDR3 consists of 15 residues. The V gene's germline CDR1 is SGHTA and CDR2 FQGNSA. The CDR3 region is CASSLRTYEWNEQFF. CDR3 nucleotide sequence: TGTGCCAGCAGCCTACGGACCTACGAATGGAATGAGCAGTTCTTC.

The chain combines TRBV27 with TRBJ2-1, with 9 bases fitting TRBD1. The V gene's germline CDR1 is MNHEY and CDR2 SMNVEV (reference sequence). Trimming removed 5 bases from V and 2 bases from J; junction bases left unmatched: 10. CDR3 length equals 17 residues. The CDR3 nucleotides read TGTGCCAGCAGTCTGGACAGGGGCCCCCACGCCTACAATGAGCAGTTCTTC. This sequence encodes CASSLDRGPHAYNEQFF.

This clonotype was detected a few times. The rearrangement joins TRBV20-1 to TRBJ2-5; no definite D call. The CDR3 covers 16 residues. Germline V gene data show CDR1 as DFQATT and CDR2 as SNEGSKA (reference sequence). Trimming pared 0 bases from V and 1 base from J, leaving 15 bases between. The CDR3 DNA follows: TGCAGTGCTAGAGATCTTGGCATAACGATCCAAGAGACCCAGTACTTC. It specifies CSARDLGITIQETQYF.

The rearrangement links TRBV20-1 to TRBJ2-7; D uncertain. Looked up from germline, CDR1 is DFQATT and CDR2 is SNEGSKA (reference sequence). V gave up 0 bases and J gave up 7 bases, with 7 bases separating them. This CDR3 comprises 11 residues. The CDR3 region is CSAREIGEQYF. The DNA of the CDR3 is TGCAGTGCTAGAGAGATCGGTGAGCAGTACTTC.

This clonotype showed up just a few times. The rearrangement links TRBV15 to TRBJ2-7; D may match TRBD1 or TRBD2 (6 bases each). The J call may be in error: the DNA end matches TRBJ2-4 better. The germline V gene has CDR1 LNHNV and CDR2 YYDKDF (reference sequence). The CDR3 runs to 12 residues. DNA of the CDR3: TGTGCCACCAGCAGGAGGGGGGACATTCAGTACTTC. Residues: CATSRRGDIQYF.

The sample holds a few counts of this clonotype. The chain carries TRBV10-3 and TRBJ2-1; D is ambiguous. Per the germline V gene, CDR1 is ENHRY and CDR2 is SYGVKD. V was pared by 4 bases and J by 5 bases, with 9 bases between. The CDR3 loop spans 13 amino acids. The CDR3 DNA reads TGTGCCATCAGTGCCCGACCTGACAATGAGCAGTTCTTC. The encoded protein is CAISARPDNEQFF.

The rearrangement uses TRBV2 and TRBJ2-1; 7 nucleotides line up with TRBD2. V dropped 2 bases and J dropped 6; count of bases not matched to a gene: 7. The germline V gene has CDR1 SNHLY and CDR2 FYNNEI. The CDR3 has 15 amino acids. CDR3 residues: CASSEIAGVPNEQFF. The CDR3 DNA follows: TGTGCCAGCAGTGAAATCGCGGGAGTACCCAATGAGCAGTTCTTC.

This clonotype was recorded many times. V and J are TRBV7-8 and TRBJ2-5; tentatively, D is TRBD1 or TRBD2 (6 bases each). CDR1 and CDR2 (germline): SGHVS, FQNEAQ. V was trimmed by 5 bases and J by 2 bases, leaving 21 bases between them. CDR3 length: 17 amino acids. The CDR3 is CASSRRAGGLIQETQYF. DNA for the CDR3: TGTGCCAGCAGCCGCCGGGCCGGGGGCCTGATACAAGAGACCCAGTACTTC. Supplemented by reference TRBV7-8 and TRBJ2-5, the full variable domain reads GAGVSQSPRYKVAKRGQDVALRCDPISGHVSLFWYQQALGQGPEFLTYFQNEAQLDKSGLPSDRFFAERPEGSVSTLKIQRTQQEDSAVYLCASSRRAGGLIQETQYFGPGTRLLVL.